The 23 T cell receptor beta chains in this list originate from one sample, sequenced in a study of T cell changes during pregnancy in multiple sclerosis (dated by TCRdb to between 2018 and 2021). The library was built by means of the immunoSEQ multiplex PCR assay. This is the immuneACCESS table as TCRdb keeps it, with only in-frame sequences that have V and J called. A part of the clones is gone; compared with another copy, unresolved V genes explain less than half, and the rest is unexplained. This sample lists some 60,000 clones; approximately 90% were detected once. Approximately 1.2% of the sample goes to the ten largest clones. The input for sequencing was peripheral blood, taken in the second trimester of pregnancy. All receptors derive from a female donor with multiple sclerosis, enrolled in a pregnancy study.

The V gene is TRBV6-5, the J gene TRBJ2-5; 11 bases are a match to TRBD2. Looked up from germline, CDR1 is MNHEY and CDR2 is SVGAGI. V shed 3 bases, J shed 5 bases, and the junction held 8 bases outside the gene matches. This CDR3 is 16 amino acids long. The chain's CDR3 is CASSYSIAGGTETQYF. The DNA of the CDR3 is TGTGCCAGCAGTTATTCTATAGCGGGGGGGACGGAGACCCAGTACTTC.

V and J are TRBV9 and TRBJ1-6; D uncertain. Germline CDR1 SGDLS, CDR2 YYNGEE. The CDR3 length is 15 residues. V lost 4 bases and J 8 bases, leaving 16 bases between the germline ends. CDR3 residues: CASSSSGWPDSPLHF. CDR3 nucleotides: TGTGCCAGCAGCTCCTCGGGGTGGCCTGATTCACCCCTCCACTTT.

This clone showed up just once. V gene TRBV30 combines with J gene TRBJ1-2, with 7 bases matching TRBD1. Germline V lookup: CDR1 GTSNPN, CDR2 SVGIG (reference sequence). The CDR3 totals 14 residues. V shed 4 bases, J shed 0 bases, and the junction held 5 bases outside the gene matches. CDR3 region: CAWNRDSPNYGYTF. CDR3 nucleotide sequence: TGTGCCTGGAACCGGGACAGTCCTAACTATGGCTACACCTTC.

The J gene is TRBJ2-7, the V gene TRBV5-6; possible D gene TRBD1, 7 bases. The ends were cut back, 4 bases at V and 2 bases at J, with 22 bases in the middle. The CDR3 length is 17 residues. CDR1 and CDR2 (germline): SGHDT, YYEEEE. The CDR3: CASSLYRGGALPYEQYF. CDR3 in DNA: TGTGCCAGCAGCCTATACAGGGGAGGTGCCCTTCCCTACGAGCAGTACTTC.

The J gene is TRBJ1-6, the V gene TRBV5-1, with D possibly being TRBD1 (6 bases). Germline loops: CDR1 SGHRS, CDR2 YFSETQ. CDR3 length: 17 amino acids. V was cut by 5 bases and J by 7 bases, with 22 bases left in between. CDR3 sequence (DNA): TGCGCCAGCAGACAAAAACAGGGATCTCAGACCAATTCACCCCTCCACTTT. It translates to CASRQKQGSQTNSPLHF.

The chain is built from TRBV15 and TRBJ1-1; 7 nucleotides line up with TRBD1. The CDR3 has 16 amino acids. CDR1 and CDR2 (germline): LNHNV, YYDKDF (reference sequence). The junction had 11 bases not matched to a gene; V was cut back by 6 bases and J by 1 base. The CDR3 nucleotides read TGTGCCACCAGTCCGAAAACGGGACAGCAGAACACTGAAGCTTTCTTT. Translated, it gives CATSPKTGQQNTEAFF.

The chain couples TRBV9 to TRBJ1-1; D gene uncertain. Germline lookup yields CDR1 SGDLS and CDR2 YYNGEE. Trimming left V 4 bases short and J 2 bases short, with 12 bases between. The CDR3 loop spans 14 amino acids. In DNA, the CDR3 is TGTGCCAGCAGCCCGCAGACACACAACACTGAAGCTTTCTTT. Its translation is CASSPQTHNTEAFF.

This sequence joins TRBV27 and TRBJ1-1; possible D gene TRBD1, 6 bases. The CDR3 runs 13 residues. Germline CDR1 reads MNHEY; CDR2 reads SMNVEV (reference sequence). V was clipped by 4 bases and J by 8 bases, with 14 bases between them. CDR3 in amino acids: CASSYRQDLEAFF. For the CDR3, the DNA is TGTGCCAGCAGTTACCGACAGGATCTGGAAGCTTTCTTT.

The J gene is TRBJ2-3, the V gene TRBV4-1; 10 positions match TRBD2. This CDR3 region has 15 residues. After removal of 2 bases from V and 3 bases from J, the junction contained 2 bases not matched to a gene. The germline gives CDR1 MGHRA, CDR2 YSYEKL. For the CDR3, the DNA is TGCGCCAGCAGCCAACTAGCGGGGGAGACAGATACGCAGTATTTT. Protein product: CASSQLAGETDTQYF.

The chain carries TRBV5-6 and TRBJ1-1; a weak D match, TRBD1 (5 bases). The CDR3 has 14 residues. Trimming shortened V by 1 base and J by 4 bases, and 11 bases separated the two germline ends. Germline V gene sequence: CDR1 SGHDT, CDR2 YYEEEE. CDR3 nucleotide sequence: TGTGCCAGCAGCTTGACCGGGGGGAGCACTGAAGCTTTCTTT. This sequence encodes CASSLTGGSTEAFF.

The chain couples TRBV5-4 to TRBJ2-1, with 9 nucleotides matching TRBD2. The V segment lost 0 bases and the J segment 7 bases; nucleotides outside the gene matches: 8. Germline V gene data show CDR1 as SGHNT and CDR2 as YYREEE (reference sequence). This CDR3 is 16 amino acids long. The CDR3 protein is CASSLAPSGVWNEQFF. CDR3 nucleotides: TGTGCCAGCAGCTTGGCCCCTAGCGGGGTTTGGAATGAGCAGTTCTTC.

The CDR3 sequence: CASSQASGGLSYNEQFF. The CDR3 DNA reads as TGCGCCAGCAGCCAAGCTAGCGGGGGGCTCTCCTACAATGAGCAGTTCTTC. The J gene is TRBJ2-1, the V gene TRBV5-1; 11 bases are a match to TRBD2. CDR1 and CDR2 from the germline V gene are SGHRS and YFSETQ. The junction had 6 bases not matched to a gene; V was cut back by 4 bases and J by 0 bases. The CDR3 is 17 amino acids.

The chain combines TRBV18 with TRBJ1-2, with TRBD1 matching over 7 bases. CDR1 is KGHSH, CDR2 LQKENI, per germline. This CDR3 has 16 residues. V lost 3 bases to trimming and J lost 2 bases; unmatched junction nucleotides: 9. The CDR3 loop is CASSPNRGNSNYGYTF. In nucleotides, the CDR3 is TGTGCCAGCTCACCGAACAGGGGAAACTCAAACTATGGCTACACCTTC.

In regard to this clone: Other DNA sequences in this sample translate to the same CDR3. This chain uses TRBV19 with TRBJ1-6; 9 bases line up with TRBD1. The germline gives CDR1 LNHDA, CDR2 SQIVND (reference sequence). CDR3 size: 17 residues. The J segment lost 0 bases and the V segment lost 3 bases, leaving 3 bases of the junction unmatched. The CDR3 coding sequence is TGTGCCAGTAGTATCGGGACAGGGAGCTCCTATAATTCACCCCTCCACTTT. This translates into CASSIGTGSSYNSPLHF.

The chain carries TRBV30 and TRBJ2-5, with 7 nucleotides matching TRBD1. V dropped 1 base and J dropped 4; count of bases not matched to a gene: 9. The CDR3 length is 15 residues. Germline V lookup: CDR1 GTSNPN, CDR2 SVGIG (reference sequence). In DNA, the CDR3 is TGTGCCTGGAGTGACGGACAGGTCTGGGGAGAGACCCAGTACTTC. The encoded protein is CAWSDGQVWGETQYF.

The chain joins TRBV4-1 to TRBJ2-6; no clear D. This CDR3 contains 17 residues. Looked up from germline, CDR1 is MGHRA and CDR2 is YSYEKL. V gave up 4 bases and J gave up 0 bases, with 13 bases separating them. CDR3: CASSLYPRSSGANVLTF. CDR3 coding DNA: TGCGCCAGCAGCCTCTACCCTCGGAGCTCTGGGGCCAACGTCCTGACTTTC.

This clone occurred a few times. V and J are TRBV19 and TRBJ1-2; the D is unclear. CDR1 is LNHDA and CDR2 is SQIVND in the germline V gene (reference sequence). This CDR3 spans 13 amino acids. V lost 5 bases and J lost 8, with 15 bases in between. Here the CDR3 reads CASSRSRVWGYTF. CDR3 nucleotides: TGTGCCAGTAGTCGCAGCCGGGTCTGGGGCTACACCTTC.

This chain connects TRBV30 to TRBJ2-5; tentatively, D is TRBD2 (6 bases). Trimming took off 5 bases at V and 4 bases at J, with 11 bases between the two ends. The CDR3 is made up of 12 amino acids. CDR1 and CDR2 (germline): GTSNPN, SVGIG (reference sequence). This CDR3 reads CAWGGTRETQYF. The CDR3 region has the DNA TGTGCCTGGGGAGGGACCCGAGAGACCCAGTACTTC.

The chain combines TRBV10-3 with TRBJ1-2; 7 nucleotides line up with TRBD1. The germline V gene has CDR1 ENHRY and CDR2 SYGVKD. With V trimmed by 4 bases and J by 4 bases, 9 bases remained unmatched. This CDR3 contains 15 residues. CDR3 in amino acids: CAISARTGRLYGYTF. In DNA form, the CDR3 reads TGTGCCATCAGTGCCCGGACAGGCCGCCTCTATGGCTACACCTTC.

The V and J genes are TRBV28 and TRBJ1-1, with D perhaps matching TRBD1 (5 bases). Germline V gene sequence: CDR1 MDHEN, CDR2 SYDVKM. CDR3 length: 14 residues. V lost 1 base and J 4 bases, leaving 10 bases between the germline ends. The CDR3 reads CASSLLDGGTEAFF. In DNA form, the CDR3 reads TGTGCCAGCAGTTTATTAGACGGGGGCACTGAAGCTTTCTTT.

The CDR3 nucleotides are TGCGCCAGCAGCCCTGAGGGATCCGGGGAGCTGTTTTTT. This encodes CASSPEGSGELFF. This chain connects TRBV5-1 to TRBJ2-2, with TRBD2 as a possible D gene (5 bases). The germline V gene has CDR1 SGHRS and CDR2 YFSETQ. V was trimmed by 4 bases and J by 6 bases, leaving 10 bases between them. The CDR3 contains 13 residues.

The CDR3: CASSPVGTSAHNEQFF. CDR3 sequence (DNA): TGTGCCAGCAGCCCCGTGGGGACTAGCGCGCACAATGAGCAGTTCTTC. This chain uses TRBV9 with TRBJ2-1; 10 bases line up with TRBD2. Germline V lookup: CDR1 SGDLS, CDR2 YYNGEE. There are 16 residues in the CDR3. V was pared by 4 bases and J by 5 bases, with 9 bases of the junction left unmatched. Variable domain in full (rest from reference TRBV9 and TRBJ2-1): DSGVTQTPKHLITATGQRVTLRCSPRSGDLSVYWYQQSLDQGLQFLIQYYNGEERAKGNILERFSAQQFPDLHSELNLSSLELGDSALYFCASSPVGTSAHNEQFFGPGTRLTVL.

V usage is TRBV12-5 and J usage is TRBJ1-1; no clear D gene. This CDR3 is 13 amino acids long. The V end was cut by 2 bases, the J end by 1 base, with 5 bases between. Germline V CDR1 and CDR2: LGHNT, FRNRAP. The CDR3 spells CASGLRQNTEAFF. CDR3 nucleotides: TGTGCTAGTGGTTTGCGACAGAACACTGAAGCTTTCTTT.